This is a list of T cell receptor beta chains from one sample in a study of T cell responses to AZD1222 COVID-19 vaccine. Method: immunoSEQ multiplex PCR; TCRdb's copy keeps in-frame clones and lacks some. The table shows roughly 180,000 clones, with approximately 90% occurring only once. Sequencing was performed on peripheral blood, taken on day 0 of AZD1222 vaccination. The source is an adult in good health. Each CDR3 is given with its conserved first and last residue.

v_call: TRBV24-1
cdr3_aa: CATSAPGTSDFTGELFF

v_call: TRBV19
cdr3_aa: CASRLQGSATEAFF

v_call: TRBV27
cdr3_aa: CASSFYGSNQPQHF

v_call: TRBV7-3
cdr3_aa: CASSFETSGANVLTF

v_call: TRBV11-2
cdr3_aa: CASSLVPETQYF

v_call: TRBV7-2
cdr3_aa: CASSSTGTGKEKLFF

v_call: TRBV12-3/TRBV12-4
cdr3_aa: CASSLQGGTEAFF

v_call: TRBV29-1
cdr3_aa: CSVAPGLEAFF

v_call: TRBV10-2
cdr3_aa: CASTGYGELFF

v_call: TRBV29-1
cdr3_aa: CSVGQGGGTEAFF

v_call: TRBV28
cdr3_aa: CASSLLRGPYEQYF

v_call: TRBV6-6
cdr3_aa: CASSGDSQGYTF

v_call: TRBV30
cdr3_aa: CAWNRGTEAFF

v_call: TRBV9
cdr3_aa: CASSPRWGARTEAFF

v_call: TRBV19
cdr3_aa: CASSIQLTYEQYF

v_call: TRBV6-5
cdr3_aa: CARGAGEEKLFF

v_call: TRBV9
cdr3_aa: CASSVQTTNEKLFF

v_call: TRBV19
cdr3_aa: CASTDWDRGNQPQHF

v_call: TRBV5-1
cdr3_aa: CASSPAQHKYQETQYF

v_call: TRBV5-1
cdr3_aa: CASSWTGGGMNTEAFF

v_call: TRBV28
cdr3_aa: CASSSGRGRQPQHF

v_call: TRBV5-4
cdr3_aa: CASSFEGGVRSYEQYF

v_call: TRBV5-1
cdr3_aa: CASSPRPGLAGTPEQFF

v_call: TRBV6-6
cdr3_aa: CASSYPRGSTDTQYF

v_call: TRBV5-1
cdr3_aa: CASSFYPGSGNTIYF

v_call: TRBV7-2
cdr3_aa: CASSLGVNNAGETQYF

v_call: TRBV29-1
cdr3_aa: CSVLGGTGNGYTF

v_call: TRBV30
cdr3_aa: CAWITGANSFTDTQYF

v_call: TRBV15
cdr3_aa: CATSRQGSGTEAFF

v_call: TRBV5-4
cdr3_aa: CASSLGQWTEETEAFF

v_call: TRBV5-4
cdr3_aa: CASSPWTGAGQPQHF

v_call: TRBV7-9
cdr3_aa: CASSYGGIGETQYF